This record covers a single T cell receptor beta chain. The data originate from a study of glioma-infiltrating T cells after dendritic cell vaccination. Background on the study: Patients received three intradermal dendritic cell vaccine injections at biweekly intervals.

CDR3 length: 13 amino acids. After removal of 4 bases from V and 8 bases from J, the junction contained 5 bases not matched to a gene. The V gene's germline CDR1 is SGHVS and CDR2 FQNEAQ. The table came from immunoSEQ multiplex PCR; TCRdb's copy has only in-frame clones and leaves some out. The sample lists 80,000 to 95,000 clones; approximately 81% were seen once. The clonotype was recovered from a human donor with glioblastoma. Sample: blood, taken before dendritic cell vaccination. The genes are TRBV7-8 and TRBJ1-1; TRBD1 matches 9 bases. Here the CDR3 reads CASSSDGTGEAFF. The CDR3 DNA sequence: TGTGCCAGCAGCTCGGATGGGACAGGGGAAGCTTTCTTT.